Listed below are T cell receptor beta chains from one sample, sequenced in a study of cytomegalovirus exposure and HLA in healthy donors. Method: immunoSEQ multiplex PCR; TCRdb's copy keeps in-frame clones and lacks some. Here the sample spans approximately 98,000 clones, around 75% being singletons. Sequences were obtained from PBMCs. The origin of the receptors is a man aged 18 to 29 in good health and CMV-seropositive. CDR3s include the opening cysteine and the closing phenylalanine or tryptophan.

V gene	CDR3 protein
TRBV30	CAWSAVGADEKLFF
TRBV11-3	CASSSLQRGDIDTQYF
TRBV19	CASSFYRAGELFF
TRBV7-2	CASSSPVQGTGGRSPLHF
TRBV4-1	CASSQEGLGQETQYF
TRBV27	CASSLFTPGSYNSPLHF
TRBV2	CASRTGTGRIGKLFF
TRBV28	CASSRTGITFF
TRBV11-2	CASSRVGTGGRWEQYF
TRBV5-1	CASSREQGASYNSPLHF
TRBV7-9	CASNEPGGELFF
TRBV28	CASSAPPSHEQYF
TRBV9	CASSVELRGSGNTIYF
TRBV4-1	CASRHKASSYEQYF
TRBV9	CASSVGEVSYGYTF
TRBV10-3	CAIRDRDSNSPLHF
TRBV2	CASSAGGTTYNSPLHF
TRBV5-5	CASSFGTGGSNEKLFF
TRBV5-1	CASSPGLANEQFF
TRBV14	CASTVLPNTGELFF
TRBV5-1	CASSARQGNYGYTF
TRBV7-9	CASSEQGDEQFF
TRBV7-6	CASSLERVGQPQHF
TRBV19	CASSPRQATNYGYTF
TRBV9	CASSSRAGGTDTQYF
TRBV10-2	CATALGGYTEAFF
TRBV30	CAWSPDRAQETFF
TRBV6-1	CASSGTGAFQPQHF
TRBV6-8	CASSPKVTGETMPQHF
TRBV6-1	CASSEHNVHEQYF
TRBV5-4	CASSTRKAGAEEQYF
TRBV11-1	CASSSSPPPATGGEIQYF
TRBV9	CASSANTDEQYF
TRBV19	CASSIVGGSDNEKLFF
TRBV6-5	CASSPRGVFDNEQFF
TRBV28	CASIQGSRRYEQYF
TRBV4-1	CASSQAGGAGEQFF
TRBV10-1	CASSEFVTGGYEQYF
TRBV27	CASQRRQGAFEQYF
TRBV12-5	CASGSKLAGGLYNEQFF
TRBV7-9	CASSSYTLTSTDTQYF
TRBV7-9	CASSFQGGATHEQYF
TRBV5-8	CASSLDLAHDSEAFF
TRBV28	CASSPVVYEQYF
TRBV7-2	CASSLLGQGNTEAFF
TRBV29-1	CSVVGAGVTDTQYF
TRBV10-3	CAISPGQGAKNIQYF
TRBV19	CASSFRGSGYTF
TRBV7-6	CASSLLTSGNTGELFF
TRBV6-1	CASSGTVASKNIQYF
TRBV5-1	CASSLQGSQETQYF
TRBV5-1	CASSLPDTGELFF
TRBV21-1	CASSNLLRNEQFF
TRBV30	CAWSVLFEKLFF
TRBV4-1	CASSQDSGGLAYEQYF
TRBV5-4	CASSFGTSGGAGVRNEQFF
TRBV5-1	CASSLDHGSQPQHF
TRBV27	CASSFLRQGNSPLHF
TRBV5-1	CASSLGGAGEKLFF
TRBV12-5	CASQENPRGPNTEAFF